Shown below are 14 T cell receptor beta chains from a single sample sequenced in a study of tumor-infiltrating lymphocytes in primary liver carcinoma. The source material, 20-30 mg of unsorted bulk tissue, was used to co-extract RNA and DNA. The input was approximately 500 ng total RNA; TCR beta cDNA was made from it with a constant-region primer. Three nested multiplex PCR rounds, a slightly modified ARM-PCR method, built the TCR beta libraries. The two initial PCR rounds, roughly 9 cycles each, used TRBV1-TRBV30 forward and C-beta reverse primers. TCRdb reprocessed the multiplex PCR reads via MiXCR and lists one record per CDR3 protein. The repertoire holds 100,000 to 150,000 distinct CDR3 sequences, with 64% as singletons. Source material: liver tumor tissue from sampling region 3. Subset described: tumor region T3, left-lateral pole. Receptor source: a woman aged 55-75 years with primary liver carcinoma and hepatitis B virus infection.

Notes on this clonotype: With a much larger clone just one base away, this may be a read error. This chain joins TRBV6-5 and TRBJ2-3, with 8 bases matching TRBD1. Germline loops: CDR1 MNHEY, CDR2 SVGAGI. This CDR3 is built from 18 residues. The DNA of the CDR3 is TGTGCCAGCAGTCCCGGACAGGGCGGGACCTATAGCATAGATACGCAGTATTTT. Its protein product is CASSPGQGGTYSIDTQYF.

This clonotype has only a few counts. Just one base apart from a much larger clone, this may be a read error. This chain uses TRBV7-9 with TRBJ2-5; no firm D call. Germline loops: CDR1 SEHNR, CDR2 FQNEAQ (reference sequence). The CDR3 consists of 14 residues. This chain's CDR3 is CASSLRARQETQCF. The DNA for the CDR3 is TGTGCCAGCAGCTTACGTGCCCGGCAAGAGACCCAGTGCTTC. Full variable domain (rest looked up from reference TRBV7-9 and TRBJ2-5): DTGVSQNPRHKITKRGQNVTFRCDPISEHNRLYWYRQTLGQGPEFLTYFQNEAQLEKSRLLSDRFSAERPKGSFSTLEIQRTEQGDSAMYLCASSLRARQETQCFGPGTRLLVL.

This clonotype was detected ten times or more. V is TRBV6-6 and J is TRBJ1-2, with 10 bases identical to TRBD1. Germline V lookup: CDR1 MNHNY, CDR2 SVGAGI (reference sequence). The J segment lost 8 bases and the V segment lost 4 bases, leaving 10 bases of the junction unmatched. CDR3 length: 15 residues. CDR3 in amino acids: CASSSASDRGLGYTF. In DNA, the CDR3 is TGTGCCAGCAGTTCCGCCAGTGACAGGGGGCTAGGCTACACCTTC.

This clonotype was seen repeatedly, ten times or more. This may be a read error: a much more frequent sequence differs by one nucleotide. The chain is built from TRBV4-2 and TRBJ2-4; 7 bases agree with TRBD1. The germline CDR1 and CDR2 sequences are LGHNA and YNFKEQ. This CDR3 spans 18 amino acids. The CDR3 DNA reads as TGTGCCAGCAGCCAATCCTACACAACAGGGACAGCCAAAAACGTTCAGTACTTC. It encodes CASSQSYTTGTAKNVQYF.

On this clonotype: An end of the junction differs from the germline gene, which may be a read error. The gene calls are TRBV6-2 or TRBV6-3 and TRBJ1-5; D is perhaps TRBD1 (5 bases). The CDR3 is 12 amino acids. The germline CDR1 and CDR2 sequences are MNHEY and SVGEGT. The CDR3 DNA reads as TGTGGCAGCACCATAGAAGGGGAGCCCCGGCATTTT. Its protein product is CGSTIEGEPRHF.

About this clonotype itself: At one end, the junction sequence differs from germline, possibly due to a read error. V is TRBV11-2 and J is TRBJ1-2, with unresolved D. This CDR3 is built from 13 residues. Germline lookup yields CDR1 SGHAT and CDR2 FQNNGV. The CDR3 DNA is TGTACCAGCAGCTTAGACGGAAACTATGGCTACACCTTC. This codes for CTSSLDGNYGYTF.

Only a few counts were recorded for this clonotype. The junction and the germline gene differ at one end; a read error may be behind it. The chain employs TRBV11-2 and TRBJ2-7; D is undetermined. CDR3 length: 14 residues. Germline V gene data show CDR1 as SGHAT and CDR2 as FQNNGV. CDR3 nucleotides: TGTGTCAGCAGCTCGCGGACGGAGCCCTACGAGCAGTATTTC. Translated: CVSSSRTEPYEQYF. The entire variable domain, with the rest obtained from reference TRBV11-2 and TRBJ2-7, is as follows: EAGVAQSPRYKIIEKRQSVAFWCNPISGHATLYWYQQILGQGPKLLIQFQNNGVVDDSQLPKDRFSAERLKGVDSTLKIQPAKLEDSAVYLCVSSSRTEPYEQYFGPGTRLTVT.

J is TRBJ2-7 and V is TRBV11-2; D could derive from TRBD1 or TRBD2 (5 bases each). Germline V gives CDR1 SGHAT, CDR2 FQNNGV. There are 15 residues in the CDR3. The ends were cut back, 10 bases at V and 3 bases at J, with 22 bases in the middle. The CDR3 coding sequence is TGTGCCAACACCAGGACATCTCCTAGCTACTACGAGCAGTACTTC. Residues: CANTRTSPSYYEQYF.

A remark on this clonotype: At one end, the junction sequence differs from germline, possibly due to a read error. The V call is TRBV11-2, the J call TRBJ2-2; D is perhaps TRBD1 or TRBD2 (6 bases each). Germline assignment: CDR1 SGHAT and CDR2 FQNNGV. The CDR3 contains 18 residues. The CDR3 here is CASNLDLRGRRGTGELFF. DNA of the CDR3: TGCGCCAGCAACTTAGATCTAAGGGGGAGGAGGGGTACCGGGGAGCTGTTTTTT.

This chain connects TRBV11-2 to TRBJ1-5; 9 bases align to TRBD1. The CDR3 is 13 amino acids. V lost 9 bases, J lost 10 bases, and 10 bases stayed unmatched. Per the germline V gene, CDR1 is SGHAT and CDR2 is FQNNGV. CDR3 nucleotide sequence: TGTGCCAGTGGACAGGGGCCCCGGGAACCCCAGCATTTT. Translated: CASGQGPREPQHF. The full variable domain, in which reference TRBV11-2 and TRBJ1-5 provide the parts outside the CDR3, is EAGVAQSPRYKIIEKRQSVAFWCNPISGHATLYWYQQILGQGPKLLIQFQNNGVVDDSQLPKDRFSAERLKGVDSTLKIQPAKLEDSAVYLCASGQGPREPQHFGDGTRLSIL.

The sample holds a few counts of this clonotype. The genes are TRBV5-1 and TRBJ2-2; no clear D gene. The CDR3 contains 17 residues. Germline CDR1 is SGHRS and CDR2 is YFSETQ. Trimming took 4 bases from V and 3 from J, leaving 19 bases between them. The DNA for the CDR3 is TGCGCCAGCAGCCCCTCCATGACGCAGAGTTACACCGGGGAGCTGTTTTTT. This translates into CASSPSMTQSYTGELFF. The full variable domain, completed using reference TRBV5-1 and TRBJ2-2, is KAGVTQTPRYLIKTRGQQVTLSCSPISGHRSVSWYQQTPGQGLQFLFEYFSETQRNKGNFPGRFSGRQFSNSRSEMNVSTLELGDSALYLCASSPSMTQSYTGELFFGEGSRLTVL.

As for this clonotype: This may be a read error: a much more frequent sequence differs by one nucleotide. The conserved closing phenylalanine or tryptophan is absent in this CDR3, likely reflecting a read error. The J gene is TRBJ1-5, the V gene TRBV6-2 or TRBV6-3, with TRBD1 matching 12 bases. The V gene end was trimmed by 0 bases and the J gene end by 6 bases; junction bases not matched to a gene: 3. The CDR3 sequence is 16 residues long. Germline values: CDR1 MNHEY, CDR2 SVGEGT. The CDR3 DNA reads TGTGCCAGCAGTTACTCTGGGACAGGGGGCCGTCAGCCCCAGCATTAT. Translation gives CASSYSGTGGRQPQHY.

The CDR3 DNA sequence: TGTGCCAGCAGCTTAGAAGGGGGGGGGAAAGAGACCCAGTACTTC. Protein: CASSLEGGGKETQYF. The V call is TRBV11-2, the J call TRBJ2-5, with D possibly TRBD2 on 7 matching bases. Deletions cut 0 bases from V and 3 bases from J, with 11 bases between. The CDR3 spans 15 residues. CDR1 is SGHAT, CDR2 FQNNGV, per germline.

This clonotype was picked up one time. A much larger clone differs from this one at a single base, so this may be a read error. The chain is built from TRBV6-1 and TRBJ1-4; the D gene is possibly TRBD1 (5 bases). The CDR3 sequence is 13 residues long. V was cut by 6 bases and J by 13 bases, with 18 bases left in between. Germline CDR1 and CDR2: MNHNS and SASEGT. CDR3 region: CASSPGPGRRLFF. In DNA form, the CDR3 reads TGTGCCAGCAGCCCGGGACCGGGGAGAAGACTGTTTTTT.